A single sample gave rise to the 5 T cell receptor beta chains below, sequenced in a study of shared T cell receptors in the human thymus. Sequencing was performed with immunoSEQ multiplex PCR; in TCRdb, only in-frame clones are kept and a portion is missing. The table shows about 610,000 clones, with around 87% occurring only once. These sequences were also reported in another study, on human thymus T cells.

The sequenced sample consisted of thymocytes. The receptors originated from a boy under three years old with a congenital heart defect.

This clone was seen only once. The V call is TRBV11-2, the J call TRBJ2-1; 8 nucleotides agree with TRBD2. The germline gives CDR1 SGHAT, CDR2 FQNNGV. This CDR3 comprises 17 residues. V dropped 2 bases and J dropped 3; count of bases not matched to a gene: 9. The CDR3, as DNA: TGTGCCAGCAGCTTAAATCACGCGACTAGCGTCTACAATGAGCAGTTCTTC. Its translation: CASSLNHATSVYNEQFF.

This clone appeared once. The CDR3 spells CASSEPAGDPQETQYF. CDR3 in DNA: TGTGCCAGCAGTGAACCGGCAGGGGACCCCCAAGAGACCCAGTACTTC. The chain carries TRBV6-1 and TRBJ2-5; TRBD1 is a possible D gene (6 bases). This CDR3 spans 16 amino acids. Germline assignment: CDR1 MNHNS and CDR2 SASEGT. Trimming removed 2 bases from V and 1 base from J, with 14 bases in between.

V gene TRBV15 combines with J gene TRBJ1-1; D possibly corresponds to TRBD1 (5 bases). Germline V gene lookup returns CDR1 LNHNV and CDR2 YYDKDF (reference sequence). The CDR3 covers 13 residues. Trimming left V 8 bases short and J 4 bases short, with 14 bases between. The CDR3 spells CATLERGGTEAFF. For the CDR3, the DNA is TGTGCCACCCTTGAAAGGGGCGGCACTGAAGCTTTCTTT.

V gene TRBV7-9 combines with J gene TRBJ2-5, with a tentative D call TRBD2 (5 bases). Per the germline V gene, CDR1 is SEHNR and CDR2 is FQNEAQ (reference sequence). The CDR3 runs 17 residues. The germline V and J ends were trimmed by 4 bases and 2 bases, with 20 bases remaining between them. The chain's CDR3 is CASSSDPLDWLQETQYF. In nucleotides, the CDR3 is TGTGCCAGCAGCTCCGACCCCTTGGACTGGCTTCAAGAGACCCAGTACTTC.

The chain couples TRBV5-8 to TRBJ2-7; D remains unclear. V lost 4 bases to trimming and J lost 1 base, with 18 bases between them. The CDR3 is made up of 16 amino acids. Germline CDR1 is SGHTS and CDR2 is YDEGEE. CDR3 protein: CASSTPTVESSYEQYF. For the CDR3, the DNA is TGTGCCAGCAGCACCCCGACGGTGGAGTCTTCCTACGAGCAGTACTTC.